Presented here are 3 T cell receptor beta chains from one specimen sequenced in a study of CD8 T cells in Susac syndrome. With random hexamers, reverse transcription was performed on roughly 0.5 to 1 ug of RNA. TCRdb passed the immunoSEQ multiplex PCR reads through MiXCR, listing each CDR3 protein once. Counted here are about 290,000 distinct CDR3 sequences, 70% to 90% occurring once; the ten biggest clones make up approximately 0.2%. Sequencing was done on a sample of CD8+ T cells from PBMCs. These receptors were collected from a human donor with multiple sclerosis.

This sequence joins TRBV5-6 and TRBJ1-1, with 7 bases identical to TRBD1. CDR1 is SGHDT and CDR2 is YYEEEE in the germline V gene. Trimming at V came to 2 bases and at J to 11 bases, leaving 15 bases not matched to a gene. This CDR3 spans 15 amino acids. The CDR3: CASSFGTVGEFGAFF. In nucleotides, the CDR3 is TGTGCCAGCAGCTTTGGGACAGTCGGAGAATTCGGGGCTTTCTTT.

The V and J genes are TRBV2 and TRBJ2-7; 8 bases line up with TRBD2. CDR3 length: 16 amino acids. V shed 2 bases and J 0 bases; nucleotides not matched to a gene: 6. Germline-derived CDR1 and CDR2 are SNHLY and FYNNEI. CDR3 sequence: CASSEPQLAASYEQYF. As DNA, the CDR3 is TGTGCCAGCAGTGAACCACAACTAGCGGCCTCCTACGAGCAGTACTTC.

As regards this clonotype: At one of its ends the junction is not consistent with the germline gene, which may arise from a read error. The genes are TRBV7-9 and TRBJ1-1, with D unresolved. This CDR3 contains 11 residues. The V gene's germline CDR1 is SEHNR and CDR2 FQNEAQ (reference sequence). CDR3 in amino acids: CASSFSTETFF. The CDR3 region has the DNA TGTGCCAGCAGCTTTTCGACTGAAACTTTCTTT.